This T cell receptor beta chain was identified during a study of blood T cells in healthy people across ages. Study outcomes and limitations: Roughly linear age-related decline in beta diversity appeared, significant by age about 37. Strong correlation was found linking TCR beta diversity to naive T cell percentage.

Trimming pared 3 bases from V and 2 bases from J, leaving 16 bases between. The germline CDR1 and CDR2 sequences are DFQATT and SNEGSKA (reference sequence). This CDR3 is 16 amino acids long. On this clonotype: What it recognizes is unknown.

Using a J-beta primer mix together with a sample-barcoded 5' primer, a second PCR was run for about 6 to 11 cycles. TCRdb passed the 5' RACE reads through MiXCR, listing each CDR3 protein once. The sample has about 930,000 distinct CDR3 sequences, around 29% seen once. These data were likewise used in another study, on T cells of mothers and their children. From that second work: Overlap ran slightly, non-significantly higher for related than unrelated mother-child pairs. The analysis detected no persistent microchimeric T cell clones.

The genes are TRBV20-1 and TRBJ2-2; TRBD1 might be the D (6 bases). The clonotype originates from a woman aged 40 to 50 in good health. The sequencing input was blood. The CDR3 is CSARDSQLANTGELFF. The CDR3 nucleotides read TGCAGTGCTAGGGACAGTCAACTCGCAAACACCGGGGAGCTGTTTTTT.